The 8 T cell receptor beta chains given below trace back to one sample, sequenced in a study of blood T cell repertoires in COVID-19. The repertoire was sequenced with immunoSEQ multiplex PCR; TCRdb's copy has only in-frame clones and lacks some. The table records around 70,000 clones, nearly 85% of them present only once. The sequenced material came from peripheral blood. The receptors shown here come from a woman aged 55-69 years with acute or convalescent COVID-19.

The chain uses TRBV5-6 and TRBJ2-5; D is unresolved. The CDR3 length is 11 residues. V was cut by 1 base and J by 4 bases, with 2 bases left in between. Germline V gene sequence: CDR1 SGHDT, CDR2 YYEEEE. As DNA, the CDR3 is TGTGCCAGCAGCTTGCGAGAGACCCAGTACTTC. It codes for CASSLRETQYF. The entire variable domain, with the rest obtained from reference TRBV5-6 and TRBJ2-5, is as follows: DAGVTQSPTHLIKTRGQQVTLRCSPKSGHDTVSWYQQALGQGPQFIFQYYEEEERQRGNFPDRFSGHQFPNYSSELNVNALLLGDSALYLCASSLRETQYFGPGTRLLVL.

This clone turned up a few times. V usage is TRBV7-9 and J usage is TRBJ2-1; TRBD1 might be the D (5 bases). The germline V and J ends were trimmed by 4 bases and 0 bases, with 7 bases remaining between them. Germline V gene sequence: CDR1 SEHNR, CDR2 FQNEAQ (reference sequence). This CDR3 spans 14 amino acids. The chain's CDR3 is CASSYGASYNEQFF. CDR3 nucleotides: TGTGCCAGCAGCTATGGGGCCTCCTACAATGAGCAGTTCTTC.

The rearrangement uses TRBV28 and TRBJ1-2; D gene uncertain. This CDR3 has 14 amino acids. In germline, CDR1 is MDHEN, CDR2 SYDVKM. Trimming pared 3 bases from V and 4 bases from J, leaving 12 bases between. CDR3: CASSFHTTPYGYTF. In DNA form, the CDR3 reads TGTGCCAGCAGTTTCCATACAACCCCCTATGGCTACACCTTC.

J is TRBJ2-7 and V is TRBV5-1, with TRBD1 matching over 7 bases. CDR1 is SGHRS, CDR2 YFSETQ, per germline. This CDR3 spans 15 amino acids. After removal of 4 bases from V and 2 bases from J, the junction contained 9 bases not matched to a gene. CDR3 region: CASSPRLTGTYEQYF. The CDR3 coding sequence is TGCGCCAGCAGCCCCCGCTTGACAGGGACCTACGAGCAGTACTTC.

V usage is TRBV28 and J usage is TRBJ2-3, with 12 bases lining up with TRBD2. The V gene's germline CDR1 is MDHEN and CDR2 SYDVKM. The CDR3 consists of 12 residues. The V and J ends lost 5 bases and 12 bases, in that order; junction bases with no gene match: 3. The CDR3 DNA reads TGTGCCAGCAGTATACTAGCGGGAGGTCAGTATTTT. This gives the protein CASSILAGGQYF.

The CDR3, as DNA: TGTGCCAGCTCAGACCAGGTTCTGGGCGAGCAGTACTTC. This codes for CASSDQVLGEQYF. The rearrangement links TRBV18 to TRBJ2-7; D not resolved. CDR3 length: 13 amino acids. Trimming stripped 5 bases from V and 6 bases from J, with 14 bases between. CDR1 and CDR2 from the germline V gene are KGHSH and LQKENI.

V usage is TRBV28 and J usage is TRBJ1-2; D might be TRBD1 (6 bases). Germline lookup yields CDR1 MDHEN and CDR2 SYDVKM. The V and J ends lost 6 bases and 8 bases respectively, with 16 bases between them. CDR3 size: 13 residues. The CDR3 spells CASSSDRPRGYTF. The DNA for the CDR3 is TGTGCCAGCAGCTCGGACAGACCCAGAGGCTACACCTTC.

This sequence joins TRBV7-3 and TRBJ1-3; 7 bases are shared with TRBD1. The CDR3 length is 15 residues. V lost 6 bases and J lost 7; bases outside the gene matches: 12. The germline CDR1 and CDR2 sequences are SGHTA and FQGTGA. The CDR3 protein is CASSKTGALGNTIYF. The CDR3 nucleotides read TGTGCCAGCAGTAAAACAGGGGCCCTTGGGAACACCATATATTTT. Filled out from reference TRBV7-3 and TRBJ1-3, the complete variable domain reads GAGVSQTPSNKVTEKGKYVELRCDPISGHTALYWYRQSLGQGPEFLIYFQGTGAADDSGLPNDRFFAVRPEGSVSTLKIQRTERGDSAVYLCASSKTGALGNTIYFGEGSWLTVV.